Listed here is a single TCR beta chain. This sample stems from a study of blood T cell repertoires in COVID-19. Looking at the study overall: Samples representing acute and convalescent COVID-19 were sourced from the United States, Italy and Spain.

Germline V CDR1 and CDR2: SGHAT, FQNNGV. The CDR3 runs 15 residues. Trimming cost V 4 bases and J 2 bases; bases outside gene matches: 8. In the original processing: Nucleated cell number was recorded as an estimate derived from reference gene primer amplification. The table came from immunoSEQ multiplex PCR; TCRdb's copy has only in-frame clones and leaves some out. For V, J and clone size, that table is used; D and trimming come from the DNA. The profile shows about 230,000 clones, around 83% of them singletons. The J gene is TRBJ2-7, the V gene TRBV11-2; 7 nucleotides match TRBD1. Sample: peripheral blood. The sequence derives from a man aged 35-49 years who had recovered from COVID-19. The CDR3, as DNA: TGTGCCAGCAGCTCGCCGACAGGGAAACCCTACGAGCAGTACTTC. This codes for CASSSPTGKPYEQYF.